What follows describes a single TCR beta chain. In germline, CDR1 is MNHNY, CDR2 SVGAGI (reference sequence). This CDR3 has 15 residues. Trimming took 5 bases from V and 9 from J; bases not matched to a gene: 9. TCRdb's copy holds only in-frame clones and misses some; the assay was immunoSEQ multiplex PCR. Of about 660,000 clones listed, 85% to 90% were seen once; the top ten hold about 0.01%. The source of the sample is a study of shared T cell receptors in the human thymus. In addition, the sample was reused for a study of human thymus T cells. Per that paper: Donation was from healthy Finnish infants who were having corrective surgery that addressed congenital heart defects. It was from resections taken during corrective heart surgery that the thymus tissue came. Repertoires sampled from thymus and blood appeared biased in V and J gene usage. What related research reported was that thymic repertoires overlapped highly among unrelated individuals.

The sequenced material came from thymocytes. The chain employs TRBV6-6 and TRBJ2-7, with 14 bases aligning to TRBD2. This receptor was obtained from a boy younger than two with a congenital heart defect. This chain's CDR3 is CASSAQGLAGVRQYF. In DNA form, the CDR3 reads TGTGCCAGCAGTGCGCAGGGACTAGCGGGAGTACGGCAGTACTTC.